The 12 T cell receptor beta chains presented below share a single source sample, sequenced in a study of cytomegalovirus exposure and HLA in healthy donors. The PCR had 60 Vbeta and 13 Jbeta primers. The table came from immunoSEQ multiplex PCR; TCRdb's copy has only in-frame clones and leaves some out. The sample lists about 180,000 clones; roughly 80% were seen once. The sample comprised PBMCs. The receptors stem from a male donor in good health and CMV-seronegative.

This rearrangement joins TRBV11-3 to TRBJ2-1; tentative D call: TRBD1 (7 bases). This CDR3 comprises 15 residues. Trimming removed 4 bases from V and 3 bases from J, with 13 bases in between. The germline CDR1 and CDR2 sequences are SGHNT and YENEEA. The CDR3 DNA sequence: TGTGCCAGCAGCTCAGGGGGACTCGACTACAATGAGCAGTTCTTC. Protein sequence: CASSSGGLDYNEQFF.

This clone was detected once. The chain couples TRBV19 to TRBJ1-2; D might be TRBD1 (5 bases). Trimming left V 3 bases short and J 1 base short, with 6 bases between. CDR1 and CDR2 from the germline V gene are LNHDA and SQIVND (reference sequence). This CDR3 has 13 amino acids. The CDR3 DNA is TGTGCCAGTAGTATCAGGGTTAACTATGGCTACACCTTC. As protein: CASSIRVNYGYTF.

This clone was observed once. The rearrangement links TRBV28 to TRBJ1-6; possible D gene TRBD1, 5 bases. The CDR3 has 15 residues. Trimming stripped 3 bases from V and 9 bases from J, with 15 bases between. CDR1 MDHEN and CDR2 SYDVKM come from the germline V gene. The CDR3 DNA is TGTGCCAGCAGTTTTGGAGTGGGCCAGGGTTCACCCCTCCACTTT. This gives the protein CASSFGVGQGSPLHF.

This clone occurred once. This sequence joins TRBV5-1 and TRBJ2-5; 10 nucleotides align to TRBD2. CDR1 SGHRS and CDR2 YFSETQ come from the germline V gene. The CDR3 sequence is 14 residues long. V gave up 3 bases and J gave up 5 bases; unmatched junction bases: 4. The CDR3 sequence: CASSSTSGWETQYF. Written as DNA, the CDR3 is TGCGCCAGCAGCTCGACTAGCGGGTGGGAGACCCAGTACTTC. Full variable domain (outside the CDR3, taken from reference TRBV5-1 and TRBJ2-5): KAGVTQTPRYLIKTRGQQVTLSCSPISGHRSVSWYQQTPGQGLQFLFEYFSETQRNKGNFPGRFSGRQFSNSRSEMNVSTLELGDSALYLCASSSTSGWETQYFGPGTRLLVL.

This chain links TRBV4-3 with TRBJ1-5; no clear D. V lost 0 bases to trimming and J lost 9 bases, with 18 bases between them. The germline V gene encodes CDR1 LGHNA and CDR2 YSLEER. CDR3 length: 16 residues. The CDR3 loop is CASSQDRSIFRWPQHF. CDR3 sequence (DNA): TGCGCCAGCAGCCAAGATCGGTCGATTTTCCGGTGGCCCCAGCATTTT.

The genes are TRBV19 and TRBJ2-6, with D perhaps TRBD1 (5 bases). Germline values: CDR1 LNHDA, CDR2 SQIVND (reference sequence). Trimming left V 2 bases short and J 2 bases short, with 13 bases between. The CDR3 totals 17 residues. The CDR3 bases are TGTGCCAGTAGTATATGGCAGGGTCCCCCTGGGGCCAACGTCCTGACTTTC. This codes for CASSIWQGPPGANVLTF.

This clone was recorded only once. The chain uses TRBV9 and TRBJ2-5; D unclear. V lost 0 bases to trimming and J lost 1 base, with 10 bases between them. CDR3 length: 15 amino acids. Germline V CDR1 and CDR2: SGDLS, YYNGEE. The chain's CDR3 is CASSVGAGPQETQYF. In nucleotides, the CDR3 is TGTGCCAGCAGCGTAGGGGCAGGCCCCCAAGAGACCCAGTACTTC.

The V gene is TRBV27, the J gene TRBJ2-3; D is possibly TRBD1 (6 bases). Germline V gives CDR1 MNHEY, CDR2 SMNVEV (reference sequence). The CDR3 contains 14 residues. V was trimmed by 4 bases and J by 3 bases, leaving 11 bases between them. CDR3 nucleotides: TGTGCCAGCAGTTCTGGGACAAGGACAGATACGCAGTATTTT. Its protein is CASSSGTRTDTQYF.

The CDR3 region is CASSYSAAANQPQHF. DNA for the CDR3: TGTGCCAGCAGTTACTCGGCGGCAGCTAATCAGCCCCAGCATTTT. V gene TRBV6-5 combines with J gene TRBJ1-5; D unclear. Per the germline V gene, CDR1 is MNHEY and CDR2 is SVGAGI. The CDR3 is made up of 15 amino acids. Trimming cost V 0 bases and J 4 bases, with 10 bases left between them.

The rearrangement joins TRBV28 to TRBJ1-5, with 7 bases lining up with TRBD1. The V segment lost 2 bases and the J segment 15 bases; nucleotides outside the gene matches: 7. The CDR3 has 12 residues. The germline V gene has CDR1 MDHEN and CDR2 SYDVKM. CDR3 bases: TGTGCCAGCAGTTTAATACAGGGGTCTATGCATTTT. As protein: CASSLIQGSMHF. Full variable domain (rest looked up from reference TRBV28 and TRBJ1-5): DVKVTQSSRYLVKRTGEKVFLECVQDMDHENMFWYRQDPGLGLRLIYFSYDVKMKEKGDIPEGYSVSREKKERFSLILESASTNQTSMYLCASSLIQGSMHFGDGTRLSIL.

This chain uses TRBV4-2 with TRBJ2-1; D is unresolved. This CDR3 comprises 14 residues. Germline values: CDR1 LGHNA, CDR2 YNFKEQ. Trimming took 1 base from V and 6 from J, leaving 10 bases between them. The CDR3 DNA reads TGTGCCAGCAGCCAAGCTAGGTCTAGCAATGAGCAGTTCTTC. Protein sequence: CASSQARSSNEQFF.

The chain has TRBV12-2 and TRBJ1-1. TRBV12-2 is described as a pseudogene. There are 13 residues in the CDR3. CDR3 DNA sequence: TGTGCAAGTCGCTTTGAGAGTACCCCAGAAGCTTTCTTT. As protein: CASRFESTPEAFF.